The next 10 T cell receptor beta chains were all read from a single sample in a study of blood T cells in healthy people across ages. With a J-beta primer mix and a sample-barcoded 5' primer, a second PCR ran 7 to 11 cycles. TCRdb called the 5' RACE reads again in MiXCR, with one record for every CDR3 protein. The table includes some 1,500,000 distinct CDR3 sequences, 42% detected once. Sequencing input: blood. These receptors were collected from a woman in her late teens or twenties in good health.

The rearrangement links TRBV3-1 to TRBJ2-7; no clear D. The CDR3 is 13 residues long. Trimming took off 4 bases at V and 10 bases at J, with 17 bases between the two ends. Germline-derived CDR1 and CDR2 are LGHDT and YNNKEL (reference sequence). CDR3 coding DNA: TGTGCCAGCAGCCCGACCTTCCAAGAGGCCCAGTACTTC. Translation gives CASSPTFQEAQYF.

This clonotype was observed a handful of times. The gene calls are TRBV20-1 and TRBJ1-4; the match to TRBD1 covers 7 bases. CDR1 and CDR2 (germline): DFQATT, SNEGSKA (reference sequence). This CDR3 region has 15 residues. Trimming removed 3 bases from V and 6 bases from J; junction bases left unmatched: 10. The CDR3 nucleotides read TGCAGTGCTAGTCAGACGGGGAGGGGGCATGAAAAACTGTTTTTT. It specifies CSASQTGRGHEKLFF.

The chain joins TRBV3-1 to TRBJ2-4; 12 bases match TRBD2. Germline loops: CDR1 LGHDT, CDR2 YNNKEL (reference sequence). The CDR3 consists of 18 residues. V was clipped by 4 bases and J by 2 bases; unmatched bases: 9. The CDR3 DNA reads TGTGCCAGCAGCCCCTCCGCGACTAGCGGGAGAACCAAAAACATTCAGTACTTC. Residues: CASSPSATSGRTKNIQYF.

The rearrangement joins TRBV28 to TRBJ1-1; D remains ambiguous. The CDR3 length is 18 residues. The V gene lost 2 bases and the J gene lost 1 base, with 20 bases spanning the gap. CDR1 and CDR2 (germline): MDHEN, SYDVKM. DNA of the CDR3: TGTGCCAGCAGTTTAAGCCCCCCTACGGAAGGCCCGAACACTGAAGCTTTCTTT. This codes for CASSLSPPTEGPNTEAFF.

The V gene is TRBV6-2 or TRBV6-3, the J gene TRBJ2-1, with D maybe TRBD1 (6 bases). Germline V gives CDR1 MNHEY, CDR2 SVGEGT. The CDR3 sequence is 15 residues long. With 0 bases removed from V and 3 bases from J, the gap between germline ends came to 9 bases. The CDR3 bases are TGTGCCAGCAGTTACTCGGGACACGTCTACAATGAGCAGTTCTTC. It is translated as CASSYSGHVYNEQFF.

This clonotype was detected a few times. The junction and the germline gene differ at one end; a read error may be behind it. The V call is TRBV4-3, the J call TRBJ2-1, with a possible D match to TRBD1 (6 bases). Germline values: CDR1 LGHNA, CDR2 YSLEER. The CDR3 contains 13 residues. CDR3 sequence reads: CANSRDTLNEQFF. CDR3 in DNA: TGCGCCAACAGCCGGGACACCCTGAATGAGCAGTTCTTC.

This clonotype was seen many times. The gene calls are TRBV7-2 and TRBJ2-3, with 9 bases aligning to TRBD2. CDR1 and CDR2 (germline): SGHTA, FQGNSA. The CDR3 runs 16 residues. With V trimmed by 2 bases and J by 5 bases, 8 bases remained unmatched. Here the CDR3 DNA reads TGTGCCAGCAGCTTATTTAGCGGGGGCCCCCAAGATACGCAGTATTTT. This encodes CASSLFSGGPQDTQYF.

V usage is TRBV20-1 and J usage is TRBJ1-2, with no clear D. This CDR3 has 13 amino acids. Germline V CDR1 and CDR2: DFQATT, SNEGSKA (reference sequence). Trimming took 0 bases from V and 8 from J, leaving 13 bases between them. The CDR3 loop reads CSARDPVSRGYTF. The CDR3 DNA is TGCAGTGCTAGAGATCCAGTCAGCCGGGGCTACACCTTC.

This clonotype was seen only a few times. The J gene is TRBJ2-1, the V gene TRBV7-2, with D maybe TRBD2 (5 bases). Germline V gives CDR1 SGHTA, CDR2 FQGNSA. The CDR3 totals 13 residues. The germline V and J ends were trimmed by 5 bases and 6 bases, with 11 bases remaining between them. In DNA, the CDR3 is TGTGCCAGCAGCCGAGGGCTCATCAATGAGCAGTTCTTC. Amino acid sequence: CASSRGLINEQFF.

The chain uses TRBV6-1 and TRBJ2-5, with TRBD1 as a possible D gene (6 bases). V gave up 4 bases and J gave up 13 bases, with 25 bases separating them. Germline CDR1 MNHNS, CDR2 SASEGT. The CDR3 runs 15 residues. CDR3 loop: CASSAWDTDKYVLYF. DNA for the CDR3: TGTGCCAGCAGTGCCTGGGACACCGATAAGTATGTTTTGTACTTC.